This T cell receptor beta chain originates from a study of tumor-infiltrating lymphocytes in primary liver carcinoma. About the research overall: The patients presented with primary liver carcinoma, which was managed through surgical resection. Regarding the study as a whole: Blood fell significantly below tumors in its top-250-clone fraction (p = 0.039). Between tumor regions, pairs overlapped more than tumor-adjacent and tumor-blood pairs did.

Reverse transcription of roughly 480 ng total RNA with a constant-region primer produced TCR beta cDNA. Three rounds of nested multiplex PCR with slightly modified ARM-PCR produced TCR beta libraries. The first two PCR rounds, roughly 11 cycles each, used TRBV1-TRBV30 forward primers and a C-beta reverse primer. Each CDR3 protein gets one entry after TCRdb re-called the multiplex PCR reads with MiXCR. The sample carries 320,000 or so distinct CDR3 sequences, 65% recorded once. This CDR3 comprises 14 residues. The germline CDR1 and CDR2 sequences are MNHEY and SVGAGI. Alongside blood RNA obtained from unsorted whole blood, germline DNA was also extracted. Prior to the surgical procedure, roughly 4.3 milliliters of peripheral blood were collected. About this clonotype itself: As yet, its antigen is unknown. Possible read error: a much larger clone is one base away.

The rearrangement links TRBV6-5 to TRBJ1-2; 7 nucleotides align to TRBD1. The origin of this receptor is a man between 40 and 49 years old with primary liver carcinoma and hepatitis B virus infection. Material: peripheral blood. The CDR3 region has the DNA TGTGCCAGCAGCCACAGGGGCCGGGACTATGACTACACCTTC. Amino acid sequence: CASSHRGRDYDYTF.